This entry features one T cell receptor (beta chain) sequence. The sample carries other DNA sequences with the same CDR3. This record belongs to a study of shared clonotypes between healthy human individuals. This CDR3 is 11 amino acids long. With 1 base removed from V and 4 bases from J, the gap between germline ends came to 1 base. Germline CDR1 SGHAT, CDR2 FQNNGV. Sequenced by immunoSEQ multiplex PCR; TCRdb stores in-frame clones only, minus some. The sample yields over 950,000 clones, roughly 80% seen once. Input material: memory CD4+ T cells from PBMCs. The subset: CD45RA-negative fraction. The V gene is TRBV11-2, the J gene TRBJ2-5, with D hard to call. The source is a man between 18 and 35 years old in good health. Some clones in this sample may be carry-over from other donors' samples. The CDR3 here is CASSLVETQYF. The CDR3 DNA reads TGTGCCAGCAGCTTAGTAGAGACCCAGTACTTC. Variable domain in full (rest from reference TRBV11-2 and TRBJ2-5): EAGVAQSPRYKIIEKRQSVAFWCNPISGHATLYWYQQILGQGPKLLIQFQNNGVVDDSQLPKDRFSAERLKGVDSTLKIQPAKLEDSAVYLCASSLVETQYFGPGTRLLVL.